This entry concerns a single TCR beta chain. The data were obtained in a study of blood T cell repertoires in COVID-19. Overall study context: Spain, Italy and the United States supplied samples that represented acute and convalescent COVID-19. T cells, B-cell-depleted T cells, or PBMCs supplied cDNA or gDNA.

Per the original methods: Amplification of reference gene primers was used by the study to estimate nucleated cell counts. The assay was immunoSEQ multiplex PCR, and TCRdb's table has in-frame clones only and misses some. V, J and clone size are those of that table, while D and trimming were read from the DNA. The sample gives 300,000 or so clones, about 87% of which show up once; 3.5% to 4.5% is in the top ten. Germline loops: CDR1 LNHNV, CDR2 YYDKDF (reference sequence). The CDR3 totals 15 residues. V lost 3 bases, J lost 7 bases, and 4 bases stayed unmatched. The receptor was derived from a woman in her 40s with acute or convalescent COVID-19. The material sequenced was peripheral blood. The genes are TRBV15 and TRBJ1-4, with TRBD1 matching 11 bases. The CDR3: CATSSIGTGGEKLFF. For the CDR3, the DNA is TGTGCCACCAGCAGTATCGGGACAGGGGGTGAAAAACTGTTTTTT.